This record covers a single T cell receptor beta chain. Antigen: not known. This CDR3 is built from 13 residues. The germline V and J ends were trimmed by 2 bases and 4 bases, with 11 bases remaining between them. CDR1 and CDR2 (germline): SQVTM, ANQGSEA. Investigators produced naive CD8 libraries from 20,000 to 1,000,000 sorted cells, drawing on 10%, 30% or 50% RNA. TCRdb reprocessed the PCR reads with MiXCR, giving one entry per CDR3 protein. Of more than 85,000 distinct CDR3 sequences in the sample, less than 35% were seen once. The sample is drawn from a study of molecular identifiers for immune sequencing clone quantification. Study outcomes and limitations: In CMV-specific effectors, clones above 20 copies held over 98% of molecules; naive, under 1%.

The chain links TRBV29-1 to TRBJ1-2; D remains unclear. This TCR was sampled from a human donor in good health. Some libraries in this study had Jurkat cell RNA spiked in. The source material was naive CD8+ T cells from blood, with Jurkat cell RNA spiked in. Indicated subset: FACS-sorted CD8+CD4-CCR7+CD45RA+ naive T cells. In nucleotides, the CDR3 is TGCAGCGTTGAATCTCCGGGCTCCTATGGCTACACCTTC. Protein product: CSVESPGSYGYTF.